The clone carrying this T cell receptor beta chain was counted many times. The data derive from a study of early T cells in non-severe SARS-CoV-2 infection. cDNA molecules, individually, were tagged with unique molecular identifiers. From the 5' RACE reads, TCRdb called clonotypes with MiXCR, one entry per CDR3 protein. The sample has about 45,000 distinct CDR3 sequences, around a tenth seen once. The CDR3 length is 14 residues. The V end lost 4 bases, the J end lost 0 bases, and 11 bases lay between the germline ends. Germline V lookup: CDR1 SGHRS, CDR2 YFSETQ. The material sequenced was whole blood. This clonotype originated in an adult who was a healthcare worker with PCR-confirmed SARS-CoV-2 infection or an uninfected control (not recorded which). The rearrangement uses TRBV5-1 and TRBJ2-7; D is uncertain. This CDR3 reads CASSISRTSYEQYF. The CDR3 DNA reads TGCGCCAGCAGCATCAGTAGGACCTCCTACGAGCAGTACTTC.